These 32 T cell receptor beta chains share one sample of origin, sequenced in a study of T cells after yellow fever vaccination (dated by TCRdb to the late 2010s). Explained via the paper, the treatment or condition label denotes: live attenuated yellow fever vaccine strain. The library came from 5' RACE. These reads were obtained on an Illumina NovaSeq 6000. TCRdb handled the public reads itself, with Q25 trimming in fastp and clone calling in MiXCR, and kept productive beta chains. CDR3 protein duplicates are merged, each entry listing the most common genes and DNA. This sample gives fewer than 500,000 distinct CDR3 sequences in total; around 19% of them show up just once. In total, the top ten clones hold roughly a sixth of the sample. Material: PBMCs, obtained before the yellow fever booster vaccination. These receptors were taken from a man between 18 and 35 years old who received the YFV17D yellow fever vaccine.

The chain employs TRBV7-2 and TRBJ2-1, with D possibly being TRBD2 (6 bases). The CDR3 runs to 15 residues. V lost 4 bases, J lost 8 bases, and 18 bases lay in between. Germline loops: CDR1 SGHTA, CDR2 FQGNSA. CDR3 nucleotide sequence: TGTGCCAGCAGCTCCTGGGTACTAGCCTCGGATGAGCAGTTCTTC. Amino acids: CASSSWVLASDEQFF. Complete variable domain (other parts from reference TRBV7-2 and TRBJ2-1): GAGVSQSPSNKVTEKGKDVELRCDPISGHTALYWYRQSLGQGLEFLIYFQGNSAPDKSGLPSDRFSAERTGGSVSTLTIQRTQQEDSAVYLCASSSWVLASDEQFFGPGTRLTVL.

This clonotype turned up a few times. The chain joins TRBV7-3 to TRBJ2-5, with D tentatively TRBD2 (6 bases). This CDR3 has 14 residues. V was cut by 4 bases and J by 3 bases, with 12 bases left in between. Per the germline V gene, CDR1 is SGHTA and CDR2 is FQGTGA. Written as DNA, the CDR3 is TGTGCCAGCAGCTACGGACTAAACGAAGAGACCCAGTACTTC. Translated: CASSYGLNEETQYF.

The DNA for the CDR3 is TGTGCCATCAGTGATCGACAGGACCCACAGACCGGGGAGCTGTTTTTT. The encoded protein is CAISDRQDPQTGELFF. This rearrangement joins TRBV10-3 to TRBJ2-2; TRBD1 might be the D (6 bases). The CDR3 is made up of 16 amino acids. Germline V gene sequence: CDR1 ENHRY, CDR2 SYGVKD. Trimming pared 3 bases from V and 5 bases from J, leaving 16 bases between.

The chain recombines TRBV9 with TRBJ2-5; 8 bases map to TRBD1. Trimming cost V 0 bases and J 5 bases; bases outside gene matches: 3. The CDR3 runs 14 residues. Looked up from germline, CDR1 is SGDLS and CDR2 is YYNGEE. The CDR3 region is CASSVEQGGETQYF. DNA of the CDR3: TGTGCCAGCAGCGTAGAACAGGGGGGTGAGACCCAGTACTTC.

This clonotype was counted between two and nine times. V gene TRBV12-3 or TRBV12-4 combines with J gene TRBJ2-1; no clear D. Trimming removed 6 bases at V and 6 bases at J, with 9 bases between. The CDR3 covers 12 residues. The CDR3: CASSQKPNEQFF. The CDR3 DNA is TGTGCCAGCAGCCAAAAGCCCAATGAGCAGTTCTTC.

This clonotype was seen more than once but under ten times. The rearrangement links TRBV12-3 or TRBV12-4 to TRBJ2-3; 12 bases fit TRBD2. The CDR3 totals 14 residues. J gave up 3 bases and V 8 bases, and 3 bases lay outside the gene matches. This CDR3 reads CASLGTSGTDTQYF. CDR3 nucleotide sequence: TGTGCCAGCCTAGGGACTAGCGGGACAGATACGCAGTATTTT.

The chain combines TRBV10-3 with TRBJ1-5, with 8 bases matching TRBD1. Germline V gives CDR1 ENHRY, CDR2 SYGVKD. This CDR3 is 16 amino acids long. The V and J ends lost 1 base and 2 bases, in that order; junction bases with no gene match: 4. In DNA, the CDR3 is TGTGCCATCAGTGAGTTTCAGGGACAGGGCAATCAGCCCCAGCATTTT. It yields the protein CAISEFQGQGNQPQHF.

This clonotype has only a few counts. This sequence joins TRBV20-1 and TRBJ2-3, with D unresolved. The CDR3 totals 16 residues. Germline lookup yields CDR1 DFQATT and CDR2 SNEGSKA (reference sequence). CDR3 amino acids: CSALRPTVSSTDTQYF. CDR3 sequence (DNA): TGCAGCGCGCTACGTCCAACAGTCTCTAGCACAGATACGCAGTATTTT.

This clonotype was counted a few times. The chain couples TRBV29-1 to TRBJ2-1; TRBD1 agrees at 7 bases. The CDR3 consists of 16 residues. CDR1 is SQVTM and CDR2 is ANQGSEA in the germline V gene. V lost 3 bases and J lost 6; bases outside the gene matches: 14. This CDR3 is CSVDGTDLFPGNEQFF. CDR3 in DNA: TGCAGCGTTGATGGGACAGACCTTTTTCCCGGCAATGAGCAGTTCTTC.

The chain employs TRBV20-1 and TRBJ2-7; 11 bases are shared with TRBD2. V was clipped by 4 bases and J by 2 bases; unmatched bases: 4. The germline V gene has CDR1 DFQATT and CDR2 SNEGSKA (reference sequence). This CDR3 has 14 residues. The CDR3 sequence: CSAKTSGVTYEQYF. As DNA, the CDR3 is TGCAGTGCTAAGACTAGCGGGGTTACCTACGAGCAGTACTTC.

J is TRBJ1-2 and V is TRBV7-9; D ambiguous. Germline CDR1 is SEHNR and CDR2 is FQNEAQ (reference sequence). V was shortened by 2 bases and J by 6 bases, with 7 bases between the two germline ends. The CDR3 sequence is 12 residues long. The CDR3: CASSLSVDGYTF. The CDR3 DNA sequence: TGTGCCAGCAGCTTATCCGTGGATGGCTACACCTTC. Combining the CDR3 with reference TRBV7-9 and TRBJ1-2 gives the whole variable domain DTGVSQNPRHKITKRGQNVTFRCDPISEHNRLYWYRQTLGQGPEFLTYFQNEAQLEKSRLLSDRFSAERPKGSFSTLEIQRTEQGDSAMYLCASSLSVDGYTFGSGTRLTVV.

This clonotype was seen a few times. V is TRBV4-1 and J is TRBJ2-2, with D tentatively TRBD1 (6 bases). Between the trimmed V and J ends, which lost 4 bases and 4 bases, there was a span of 19 bases. Germline CDR1 and CDR2: MGHRA and YSYEKL. The CDR3 sequence is 17 residues long. CDR3 DNA sequence: TGCGCCAGCAGCCGGAGACAGGAAGGACAAGGCACCGGGGAGCTGTTTTTT. Its protein product is CASSRRQEGQGTGELFF.

V gene TRBV20-1 combines with J gene TRBJ2-7, with a weak D call TRBD1 (6 bases). The CDR3 covers 13 residues. Germline CDR1 DFQATT, CDR2 SNEGSKA (reference sequence). The ends were cut back, 3 bases at V and 1 base at J, with 10 bases in the middle. The CDR3 region is CSASTGNSYEQYF. The CDR3, as DNA: TGCAGTGCTAGCACAGGGAATTCCTACGAGCAGTACTTC.

This clonotype came up a few times. The chain employs TRBV6-2 or TRBV6-3 and TRBJ1-5; D possibly corresponds to TRBD1 (6 bases). This CDR3 contains 15 residues. From germline, CDR1 is MNHEY and CDR2 SVGEGT. V was trimmed by 4 bases and J by 5 bases, leaving 15 bases between them. Written as DNA, the CDR3 is TGTGCCAGCAGTTCTTTGACAGGCTCCTATCAGCCCCAGCATTTT. As protein: CASSSLTGSYQPQHF.

This clonotype was observed at least ten times. The chain recombines TRBV29-1 with TRBJ2-1; TRBD2 aligns across 12 bases. This CDR3 contains 14 residues. J gave up 2 bases and V 8 bases, and 4 bases lay outside the gene matches. Germline V gene lookup returns CDR1 SQVTM and CDR2 ANQGSEA. CDR3 amino acids: CSLLAGGTYNEQFF. CDR3 sequence (DNA): TGCAGCCTCCTAGCGGGGGGGACCTACAATGAGCAGTTCTTC.

The table lists this clonotype with a few counts. The chain uses TRBV12-5 and TRBJ2-5; D possibly corresponds to TRBD2 (6 bases). Germline CDR1 and CDR2: LGHNT and FRNRAP. Deletions cut 6 bases from V and 2 bases from J, with 16 bases between. The CDR3 is 15 amino acids. CDR3: CASGPGTLHQETQYF. In nucleotides, the CDR3 is TGTGCTAGTGGCCCCGGGACTCTACATCAAGAGACCCAGTACTTC.

The rearrangement links TRBV6-2 or TRBV6-3 to TRBJ2-3; D perhaps matches TRBD2 (7 bases). CDR1 is MNHEY and CDR2 is SVGEGT in the germline V gene. V was trimmed by 3 bases and J by 3 bases, leaving 19 bases between them. This CDR3 region has 17 residues. CDR3 residues: CASSYIARRGPTDTQYF. The DNA for the CDR3 is TGTGCCAGCAGTTATATAGCGCGGCGGGGGCCAACAGATACGCAGTATTTT.

The V and J genes are TRBV5-1 and TRBJ2-5; 12 bases are shared with TRBD2. Trimming took 7 bases from V and 3 from J; bases not matched to a gene: 4. The CDR3 spans 14 residues. CDR1 is SGHRS, CDR2 YFSETQ, per germline. This chain's CDR3 is CASARLAGEETQYF. The CDR3 DNA follows: TGCGCCAGCGCGAGACTAGCGGGGGAAGAGACCCAGTACTTC.

This clonotype was picked up a small number of times. The J gene is TRBJ1-4, the V gene TRBV7-9, with D unclear. Germline CDR1 is SEHNR and CDR2 is FQNEAQ (reference sequence). Trimming left V 5 bases short and J 8 bases short, with 15 bases between. This CDR3 is built from 14 residues. CDR3 residues: CASSPAGIREKLFF. CDR3 nucleotide sequence: TGTGCCAGCAGCCCAGCGGGGATTCGAGAAAAACTGTTTTTT.

This clonotype has more than one count but fewer than ten. This sequence joins TRBV7-8 and TRBJ1-5; no clear D gene. V was cut by 1 base and J by 3 bases, with 10 bases left in between. Per the germline V gene, CDR1 is SGHVS and CDR2 is FQNEAQ. The CDR3 is 15 residues long. The CDR3: CASSLEAVNNQPQHF. CDR3 in DNA: TGTGCCAGCAGCTTAGAGGCGGTGAACAATCAGCCCCAGCATTTT.

This clonotype was recorded a few times. This CDR3 is CATSSRLADTQYF. As DNA, the CDR3 is TGTGCCACCAGCAGCCGTCTAGCAGATACGCAGTATTTT. This rearrangement joins TRBV15 to TRBJ2-3; no clear D gene. Germline V gene data show CDR1 as LNHNV and CDR2 as YYDKDF (reference sequence). V was cut by 3 bases and J by 4 bases, with 8 bases left in between. The CDR3 contains 13 residues.

The chain recombines TRBV5-4 with TRBJ1-2; TRBD1 is a possible D gene (5 bases). The CDR3 length is 14 residues. Germline V gene sequence: CDR1 SGHNT, CDR2 YYREEE (reference sequence). Trimming pared 0 bases from V and 4 bases from J, leaving 10 bases between. Here the CDR3 reads CASSLGPGAYGYTF. CDR3 DNA sequence: TGTGCCAGCAGCTTGGGCCCCGGGGCCTATGGCTACACCTTC. Full variable domain (remainder filled in from reference TRBV5-4 and TRBJ1-2): ETGVTQSPTHLIKTRGQQVTLRCSSQSGHNTVSWYQQALGQGPQFIFQYYREEENGRGNFPPRFSGLQFPNYSSELNVNALELDDSALYLCASSLGPGAYGYTFGSGTRLTVV.

The gene calls are TRBV9 and TRBJ2-7, with 8 bases lining up with TRBD1. The CDR3 spans 15 residues. The germline CDR1 and CDR2 sequences are SGDLS and YYNGEE. With 4 bases clipped from V and 7 bases from J, the junction kept 13 bases outside the gene matches. CDR3 loop: CASSPSTGTGSEQYF. The CDR3, as DNA: TGTGCCAGCAGCCCCTCAACCGGGACAGGATCGGAGCAGTACTTC.

A remark on this clonotype: The limits of the CDR3 on the DNA are not certain, so only TCRdb's listed CDR3 is given. This chain uses TRBV12-3 or TRBV12-4 with TRBJ1-1; the D call of TRBD1 is as the table states it, not checked on the DNA. The CDR3 spans 11 residues, counting both ends. The CDR3 sequence: CASSFGAGAFF.

This clonotype has more than one count but fewer than ten. V gene TRBV7-2 combines with J gene TRBJ2-1, with 9 bases fitting TRBD2. Germline V gives CDR1 SGHTA, CDR2 FQGNSA. With V trimmed by 4 bases and J by 7 bases, 14 bases remained unmatched. This CDR3 is 17 amino acids long. CDR3 in amino acids: CASSWPGRGGFGNEQFF. The CDR3 DNA follows: TGTGCCAGCAGCTGGCCCGGGCGGGGGGGCTTTGGTAATGAGCAGTTCTTC.

This clonotype was counted a few times. V and J are TRBV20-1 and TRBJ2-5; 9 nucleotides agree with TRBD2. The trim removed 1 base at V and 4 bases at J, leaving 4 bases unmatched. CDR3 length: 14 amino acids. Per germline, CDR1 DFQATT and CDR2 SNEGSKA (reference sequence). The CDR3 here is CSARVRGGGETQYF. CDR3 DNA sequence: TGCAGTGCTAGAGTGCGGGGGGGAGGAGAGACCCAGTACTTC.

The table lists this clonotype with a few counts. This sequence joins TRBV12-3 or TRBV12-4 and TRBJ2-7; 9 positions agree with TRBD1. CDR3 length: 13 amino acids. With V trimmed by 7 bases and J by 4 bases, 5 bases remained unmatched. CDR3 coding DNA: TGTGCCAGCAATCCGGGACAGGGTTACGAGCAGTACTTC. Translation: CASNPGQGYEQYF.

J is TRBJ2-1 and V is TRBV24-1; D unclear. The V and J ends lost 5 bases and 7 bases respectively, with 8 bases between them. Germline-derived CDR1 and CDR2 are KGHDR and SFDVKD. This CDR3 spans 12 amino acids. The DNA of the CDR3 is TGTGCCACCAGTGTCACAGAAAATGAGCAGTTCTTC. Protein sequence: CATSVTENEQFF.

This clonotype was found many times. The genes are TRBV10-3 and TRBJ2-7; D is ambiguous. The CDR3 is made up of 13 amino acids. In germline, CDR1 is ENHRY, CDR2 SYGVKD. V was cut by 2 bases and J by 2 bases, with 7 bases left in between. In nucleotides, the CDR3 is TGTGCCATCAGTGAGGCGGTAGCCTACGAGCAGTACGTC. Translation: CAISEAVAYEQYV.

CDR3 in DNA: TGTGCCAGCGCCGGCCTAGCGGACGATAGCACAGATACGCAGTATTTT. Protein product: CASAGLADDSTDTQYF. The V call is TRBV25-1, the J call TRBJ2-3; 7 nucleotides match TRBD2. The J segment lost 0 bases and the V segment lost 8 bases, leaving 11 bases of the junction unmatched. The germline V gene has CDR1 MGHDK and CDR2 SYGVNS. The CDR3 extends over 16 amino acids.

This clonotype has more than one count but fewer than ten. The chain employs TRBV27 and TRBJ1-2; TRBD1 is a possible D gene (5 bases). This CDR3 is 15 amino acids long. Trimming took 3 bases from V and 4 from J, leaving 15 bases between them. Germline V gene data show CDR1 as MNHEY and CDR2 as SMNVEV (reference sequence). Written as DNA, the CDR3 is TGTGCCAGCAGTTTTTCTAGGGGTCGATTCTATGGCTACACCTTC. This sequence encodes CASSFSRGRFYGYTF.

The chain couples TRBV12-3 or TRBV12-4 to TRBJ1-5; possibly TRBD1 for D (5 bases). Trimming removed 6 bases at V and 4 bases at J, with 16 bases between. The length of the CDR3 is 15 residues. The CDR3 reads CASRPGGVQNQPQHF. For the CDR3, the DNA is TGTGCCAGCAGACCTGGGGGGGTACAAAATCAGCCCCAGCATTTT.